Listed below are T cell receptor beta chains from one sample, sequenced in a study of identifying expanded T cells in peripheral blood. The data were produced by immunoSEQ multiplex PCR, yet TCRdb's version contains in-frame clones alone and is incomplete. The sample lists around 60,000 clones, around 81% occurring once. Sequenced: blood. All receptors derive from a person aged 18 to 75 in good health. Both conserved end residues are part of each CDR3. The order of the fields is D gene, V gene, J gene, clone size, CDR3 DNA, CDR3 protein. The D gene is left open where the match is weak. Clone size is given for some rows only: seen once, a few or many times, or a class if the clone is expanded.

D: .
V: TRBV29-1
J: TRBJ1-2
size: .
DNA: TGCAGCGCCGGGTCAGGAGGGACCTATGGCTACACCTTC
CDR3: CSAGSGGTYGYTF

D: TRBD1
V: TRBV27
J: TRBJ1-5
size: .
DNA: TGTGCCAGCAGTCCCAGGGGGAGCAATCAGCCCCAGCATTTT
CDR3: CASSPRGSNQPQHF

D: .
V: TRBV30
J: TRBJ1-3
size: .
DNA: TGTGCCTGGAGTGTAGACTTTCAGAGAAACACCATATATTTT
CDR3: CAWSVDFQRNTIYF

D: .
V: TRBV21-1
J: TRBJ2-5
size: .
DNA: TGTGCCAGCAGCTCACGGACAGGTTCGCAAGAGACCCAGTACTTC
CDR3: CASSSRTGSQETQYF

D: TRBD2
V: TRBV2
J: TRBJ2-5
size: .
DNA: TGTGCCCCCTGGGGAGGGGCCCTAGGAGAGACCCAGTACTTC
CDR3: CAPWGGALGETQYF

D: .
V: TRBV6-1
J: TRBJ1-1
size: .
DNA: TGTGCCAGCAGTGAACTATACGGGAACACTGAAGCTTTCTTT
CDR3: CASSELYGNTEAFF

D: .
V: TRBV5-1
J: TRBJ2-2
size: .
DNA: TGCGCCAGCAGCTTGGTTCTGGGCGGGGAGCTGTTTTTT
CDR3: CASSLVLGGELFF

D: .
V: TRBV6-5
J: TRBJ1-2
size: .
DNA: TGTGCCAGCAATTCAGGGGTGGGTGGCTACACCTTC
CDR3: CASNSGVGGYTF

D: .
V: TRBV19
J: TRBJ2-5
size: .
DNA: TGTGCCAGTAGTCAGGGAGCGACCCAGTACTTC
CDR3: CASSQGATQYF

D: .
V: TRBV5-6
J: TRBJ2-4
size: once
DNA: TGTGCCAGCAGCACGGGGACCGCGAAAGGCGGGAACATTCAGTACTTC
CDR3: CASSTGTAKGGNIQYF

D: .
V: TRBV6-4
J: TRBJ1-3
size: .
DNA: TGTGCCAGCAGTGACTCGCGTCGTTATGGGAGAAACTCTGGAAACACCATATATTTT
CDR3: CASSDSRRYGRNSGNTIYF

D: TRBD2
V: TRBV13
J: TRBJ2-1
size: .
DNA: TGTGCCAGCAGCTTAGTAGCGGGGGCCTACAATGAGCAGTTCTTC
CDR3: CASSLVAGAYNEQFF

D: TRBD1
V: TRBV4-2
J: TRBJ1-2
size: .
DNA: TGTGCCAGCAGCCAATCTCAGGGGGCAAGAGGTGGCTACACCTTC
CDR3: CASSQSQGARGGYTF

D: TRBD2
V: TRBV7-9
J: TRBJ2-6
size: .
DNA: TGTGCCAGCAGCACTAGAGGGGCCCCGGGGGGCTCTGGGGCCAACGTCCTGACTTTC
CDR3: CASSTRGAPGGSGANVLTF

D: .
V: TRBV7-2
J: TRBJ2-3
size: .
DNA: TGTGCCAGCAGCGAAGTACAGAATACGCAGTATTTT
CDR3: CASSEVQNTQYF

D: .
V: TRBV7-9
J: TRBJ1-1
size: .
DNA: TGTGCCAGCAGCTCGCCCCCGGGACGGCAAATGAACACTGAAGCTTTCTTT
CDR3: CASSSPPGRQMNTEAFF

D: .
V: TRBV14
J: TRBJ2-3
size: .
DNA: TGTGCCAGCAGCCAAGATAGTGGGGGTTGGAGCACAGATACGCAGTATTTT
CDR3: CASSQDSGGWSTDTQYF

D: .
V: TRBV18
J: TRBJ1-1
size: .
DNA: TGTGCCAGCTCACCGGGCCTGAACACTGAAGCTTTCTTT
CDR3: CASSPGLNTEAFF

D: .
V: TRBV19
J: TRBJ1-2
size: .
DNA: TGTGCCAGTTCACGGACAGCTAACTATGGCTACACCTTC
CDR3: CASSRTANYGYTF

D: TRBD2
V: TRBV5-1
J: TRBJ2-1
size: .
DNA: TGCGCCAGCAGCTTGGCGCAGGGAGGGTATGAGCAGTTCTTC
CDR3: CASSLAQGGYEQFF

D: TRBD1
V: TRBV27
J: TRBJ2-3
size: .
DNA: TGTGCCAGCAGTTTATTTCCAGGGGGAACAGATACGCAGTATTTT
CDR3: CASSLFPGGTDTQYF

D: .
V: TRBV21-1
J: TRBJ1-3
size: .
DNA: TGTGCCAGCAGCAAAGGGAGGGGCTCTGGAAACACCATATATTTT
CDR3: CASSKGRGSGNTIYF

D: .
V: TRBV5-1
J: TRBJ2-2
size: .
DNA: TGCGCCAGCAGCAGACTAGTAGGAGACACCGGGGAGCTGTTTTTT
CDR3: CASSRLVGDTGELFF

D: TRBD1
V: TRBV10-2
J: TRBJ1-5
size: few
DNA: TGCGCCAGCCACGACAGGGGCGGTCAGCCCCAGCATTTT
CDR3: CASHDRGGQPQHF

D: .
V: TRBV15
J: TRBJ1-2
size: .
DNA: TGTGCCACCAGTGGGACGAACGGGTATGGCTACACCTTC
CDR3: CATSGTNGYGYTF

D: TRBD2
V: TRBV7-2
J: TRBJ2-3
size: .
DNA: TGTGCCAGCAGCTTAGGGACTAGCGGGAGCCGGGTGGATACGCAGTATTTT
CDR3: CASSLGTSGSRVDTQYF

D: .
V: TRBV2
J: TRBJ2-1
size: .
DNA: TGTGCCAGCAGTGAAACTACCTACAATGAGCAGTTCTTC
CDR3: CASSETTYNEQFF

D: TRBD2
V: TRBV9
J: TRBJ2-1
size: .
DNA: TGTGCCAGCAGCGCCACTAGCGGGAGGACCAATGAGCAGTTCTTC
CDR3: CASSATSGRTNEQFF

D: .
V: TRBV11-2
J: TRBJ2-2
size: .
DNA: TGTGCCAGCAGCCAGATTTCGGGTACCGGGGAGCTGTTTTTT
CDR3: CASSQISGTGELFF

D: TRBD1
V: TRBV11-1
J: TRBJ2-3
size: .
DNA: TGTGCCAGCAGCGCCCGGACAGGCCCAGATACGCAGTATTTT
CDR3: CASSARTGPDTQYF

D: TRBD1
V: TRBV27
J: TRBJ1-5
size: few
DNA: TGTGCCAGCAGTCCCAGATGGCTGACAGGGGGCGATCAGCCCCAGCATTTT
CDR3: CASSPRWLTGGDQPQHF

D: .
V: TRBV27
J: TRBJ1-3
size: .
DNA: TGTGCCAGCAGGTCGTTGGGCTCTGGAAACACCATATATTTT
CDR3: CASRSLGSGNTIYF

D: .
V: TRBV6-6
J: TRBJ1-2
size: few
DNA: TGTGCCAGCAGTCCCGGGGTAAACTATGGCTACACCTTC
CDR3: CASSPGVNYGYTF

D: .
V: TRBV4-1
J: TRBJ2-1
size: .
DNA: TGCGCCAGCAGCGGAGCGGGCTACAATGAGCAGTTCTTC
CDR3: CASSGAGYNEQFF

D: TRBD2
V: TRBV4-1
J: TRBJ2-7
size: .
DNA: TGCGCCAGCAGCCACTCCCAGCGGGAAGACGGCGAGCAGTACTTC
CDR3: CASSHSQREDGEQYF

D: .
V: TRBV30
J: TRBJ1-2
size: .
DNA: TGTGCCTGGAGTGTACCGGGGCGAAACTTCTATGGCTACACCTTC
CDR3: CAWSVPGRNFYGYTF

D: TRBD2
V: TRBV2
J: TRBJ2-5
size: .
DNA: TGTGCCAGCAGTCTCCAGACGGGGGGTAAAGAGACCCAGTACTTC
CDR3: CASSLQTGGKETQYF

D: .
V: TRBV5-6
J: TRBJ2-3
size: .
DNA: TGTGCCAGCAGCAGCTGGGTCGGGGATACGCAGTATTTT
CDR3: CASSSWVGDTQYF

D: .
V: TRBV5-4
J: TRBJ1-2
size: .
DNA: TGTGCCAGCAGCGCCGCGGGCCGGGTAAGAGGCTACACCTTC
CDR3: CASSAAGRVRGYTF

D: .
V: TRBV19
J: TRBJ2-4
size: .
DNA: TGTGCCAGTTGGGGATCAGAGGCTAAAAACATTCAGTACTTC
CDR3: CASWGSEAKNIQYF

D: TRBD1
V: TRBV28
J: TRBJ2-7
size: once
DNA: TGTGCCAGCAGGCCGGCCCCGGGGCAGGGGGCGGGTGGCTACGAGCAGTACTTC
CDR3: CASRPAPGQGAGGYEQYF

D: TRBD1
V: TRBV19
J: TRBJ1-2
size: once
DNA: TGTGCCAGTAGTATTTCTCAGGGGGTGTATGGCTACACCTTC
CDR3: CASSISQGVYGYTF

D: .
V: TRBV7-9
J: TRBJ1-1
size: .
DNA: TGTGCCAGCAGCTCTGGGGCAACTGAAGCTTTCTTT
CDR3: CASSSGATEAFF

D: .
V: TRBV4-3
J: TRBJ2-2
size: .
DNA: TGCGCCAGCAGCCAAGACAGACAGAACACCGGGGAGCTGTTTTTT
CDR3: CASSQDRQNTGELFF

D: .
V: TRBV25-1
J: TRBJ1-4
size: .
DNA: TGTGCCAGCAGTGAGGCGGCACCCATAAATGAAAAACTGTTTTTT
CDR3: CASSEAAPINEKLFF

D: .
V: TRBV4-1
J: TRBJ2-7
size: .
DNA: TGCGCCAGCAGCCAAGTCGACAGAAGTCAATACGAGCAGTACTTC
CDR3: CASSQVDRSQYEQYF

D: .
V: TRBV10-3
J: TRBJ2-7
size: .
DNA: TGTGCCATCAGTGAAGGACAAAGGGGTGACAACGAGCAGTACTTC
CDR3: CAISEGQRGDNEQYF